The 5 T cell receptor beta chains below all came from one sample that was sequenced in a study of T cell repertoires in cytomegalovirus infection. No antigen has been identified for these receptors. TCRdb passed the reads through MiXCR, listing each CDR3 protein once. The sample includes approximately 990,000 distinct CDR3 sequences, about a third of them seen just once. Sequenced material: cultured CD8+ T cells from PBMCs, taken from culture after CMV antigen stimulation. The receptors were gathered from a human donor in good health (CMV status not recorded). Some clones in this sample may be carry-over from other donors' samples.

V gene TRBV16 combines with J gene TRBJ1-2, with a weak D call TRBD1 (6 bases). The CDR3 runs 16 residues. In germline, CDR1 is KGHSY, CDR2 FQNENV. Trimming took off 0 bases at V and 0 bases at J, with 11 bases between the two ends. The CDR3 loop reads CASSQSWDTTNYGYTF. CDR3 nucleotide sequence: TGTGCCAGCAGCCAATCGTGGGACACAACTAACTATGGCTACACCTTC.

The rearrangement joins TRBV5-6 to TRBJ2-2; D is undetermined. The CDR3 totals 13 residues. Germline CDR1 and CDR2: SGHDT and YYEEEE. Trimming stripped 4 bases from V and 6 bases from J, with 10 bases between. Written as DNA, the CDR3 is TGTGCCAGCAGCCGGCCGTTGGCCGGGGAGCTGTTTTTT. Translating gives CASSRPLAGELFF. Complete variable domain (other parts from reference TRBV5-6 and TRBJ2-2): DAGVTQSPTHLIKTRGQQVTLRCSPKSGHDTVSWYQQALGQGPQFIFQYYEEEERQRGNFPDRFSGHQFPNYSSELNVNALLLGDSALYLCASSRPLAGELFFGEGSRLTVL.

This clonotype was detected only a few times. CDR3 sequence reads: CASSLGTKNIQYF. In DNA, the CDR3 is TGTGCCAGCAGTTTAGGTACCAAAAACATTCAGTACTTC. This rearrangement joins TRBV27 to TRBJ2-4; no clear D gene. In germline, CDR1 is MNHEY, CDR2 SMNVEV (reference sequence). Trimming shortened V by 2 bases and J by 2 bases, and 4 bases separated the two germline ends. CDR3 size: 13 residues.

This chain joins TRBV5-8 and TRBJ1-1; D gene uncertain. The germline V and J ends were trimmed by 2 bases and 1 base, with 9 bases remaining between them. The germline V gene encodes CDR1 SGHTS and CDR2 YDEGEE. This CDR3 has 14 residues. The CDR3 sequence: CASSLLVKNTEAFF. For the CDR3, the DNA is TGTGCCAGCAGCTTACTGGTCAAGAACACTGAAGCTTTCTTT.

On this clonotype itself: Germline and junction disagree at one end, which may indicate a read error. As DNA, the CDR3 is TGTGCCAACAGCCCAAGAGGCAGGCACCCCACTGAAGCTTTCTTT. Translating gives CANSPRGRHPTEAFF. The chain recombines TRBV7-6 with TRBJ1-1; D unclear. This CDR3 is built from 15 residues. CDR1 is SGHVS and CDR2 is FNYEAQ in the germline V gene.